Listed below are T cell receptor beta chains from one sample, sequenced in a study of T cell repertoires in cytomegalovirus infection. No cognate antigen is known for these TCRs. TCRdb independently ran MiXCR on the reads; one entry per CDR3 protein. Seen here are a few hundred thousand distinct CDR3 sequences, roughly a third observed once, and the top ten hold about 13%. Sequenced material: cultured PBMCs, taken from culture after CMV antigen stimulation. The receptors come from a human donor in good health (CMV status not recorded). Some clones in this sample may be carry-over from other donors' samples. CDR3s include the opening cysteine and the closing phenylalanine or tryptophan. Each record gives: J gene, D gene, V gene, clone size, CDR3 DNA, CDR3 protein. The D gene is left open where the match is weak. A row's size may be missing; if present it is once, few, many or a size class.

j_gene: TRBJ1-6; d_gene: .; v_gene: TRBV11-2; abundance: once; CDR3nt: TGTGCCAGCAGCTTTATCAGGGATTCACCCCTCCACTTT; CDR3aa: CASSFIRDSPLHF
j_gene: TRBJ2-7; d_gene: .; v_gene: TRBV11-3; abundance: .; CDR3nt: TGTGCCAGCAGCCTGATGAGGAACACCGAGCAGTACTTC; CDR3aa: CASSLMRNTEQYF
j_gene: TRBJ1-3; d_gene: TRBD1; v_gene: TRBV7-9; abundance: few; CDR3nt: TGTGCCAGCAGGGACAGGGGTGGAAACACCATATATTTT; CDR3aa: CASRDRGGNTIYF
j_gene: TRBJ2-1; d_gene: .; v_gene: TRBV18; abundance: .; CDR3nt: TGTGCCAGCTCATTCGCAGACAATGAGCAGTTCTTC; CDR3aa: CASSFADNEQFF
j_gene: TRBJ1-1; d_gene: .; v_gene: TRBV4-3; abundance: .; CDR3nt: TGCGCCAGCAGCCCCACCCAGGACGCTAACACTGAAGCTTTCTTT; CDR3aa: CASSPTQDANTEAFF
j_gene: TRBJ1-1; d_gene: TRBD1; v_gene: TRBV27; abundance: .; CDR3nt: TGTGCCAGCAGTTTAGGACAGGTTTTGAACACTGAAGCTTTCTTT; CDR3aa: CASSLGQVLNTEAFF
j_gene: TRBJ2-2; d_gene: .; v_gene: TRBV11-2; abundance: .; CDR3nt: TGTGCCAGCAGGCGCACAGGGTTAAACACCGGGGAGCTGTTTTTT; CDR3aa: CASRRTGLNTGELFF
j_gene: TRBJ1-1; d_gene: TRBD1; v_gene: TRBV29-1; abundance: .; CDR3nt: TGCAGCGTCGTGACAGGGGCCACTGAAGCTTTCTTT; CDR3aa: CSVVTGATEAFF
j_gene: TRBJ2-3; d_gene: TRBD2; v_gene: TRBV7-8; abundance: .; CDR3nt: TGTGCCAGCAGCTTATCAGCGGGAAGGTCAGATACGCAGTATTTT; CDR3aa: CASSLSAGRSDTQYF
j_gene: TRBJ2-5; d_gene: TRBD1; v_gene: TRBV6-6; abundance: .; CDR3nt: TGTGCCAGCACCCCACAGGGGGAGACCCAGTACTTC; CDR3aa: CASTPQGETQYF
j_gene: TRBJ2-7; d_gene: TRBD1; v_gene: TRBV28; abundance: .; CDR3nt: TGTGCCAGCAGTTCAACAGGGGACAGGGGGACGTCCAGGGACTACGAGCAGTACTTC; CDR3aa: CASSSTGDRGTSRDYEQYF
j_gene: TRBJ2-1; d_gene: .; v_gene: TRBV6-8; abundance: few; CDR3nt: TGTGCCAGCAGTTACTCGTCCCAATTCGAGACAGCCGGGCAGTTCTTC; CDR3aa: CASSYSSQFETAGQFF
j_gene: TRBJ2-1; d_gene: .; v_gene: TRBV12-3/TRBV12-4; abundance: .; CDR3nt: TGTGCCAGCAGCTCCCTCCGACACGTCCGTTACAATGAGCAGTTCTTC; CDR3aa: CASSSLRHVRYNEQFF
j_gene: TRBJ1-2; d_gene: TRBD1; v_gene: TRBV12-3/TRBV12-4; abundance: .; CDR3nt: TGTGCCAGCAGTTTCGGGACAGGGAGTGGCTACACCTTC; CDR3aa: CASSFGTGSGYTF
j_gene: TRBJ1-6; d_gene: .; v_gene: TRBV20-1; abundance: .; CDR3nt: TGCAGTGCCCCCGACAGGAAGAGCTCCTATAATTCACCCCTCCACTTT; CDR3aa: CSAPDRKSSYNSPLHF
j_gene: TRBJ2-3; d_gene: .; v_gene: TRBV12-3/TRBV12-4; abundance: .; CDR3nt: TGTGCCAGCAGTTTAGGGCGGCGAAGTATAGATACGCAGTATTTT; CDR3aa: CASSLGRRSIDTQYF
j_gene: TRBJ1-2; d_gene: .; v_gene: TRBV4-1; abundance: few; CDR3nt: TGCGCCAGCAGCCAAGATAATCGGGGAGCGAGCTACACCTTC; CDR3aa: CASSQDNRGASYTF
j_gene: TRBJ1-1; d_gene: .; v_gene: TRBV14; abundance: few; CDR3nt: TGTGCCAGCAGCCAACTAGGGGCCAGCACTGAAGCTTTCTTT; CDR3aa: CASSQLGASTEAFF
j_gene: TRBJ2-3; d_gene: .; v_gene: TRBV6-5; abundance: many; CDR3nt: TGTGCCAGCAAAGGGTCACAGGGAAGCACAGATACGCAGTATTTT; CDR3aa: CASKGSQGSTDTQYF
j_gene: TRBJ2-1; d_gene: TRBD2; v_gene: TRBV12-3/TRBV12-4; abundance: few; CDR3nt: TGTGCCAGCAGTTCCCAGGCGGGAGGTTCTAGGAATGAGCAGTTCTTC; CDR3aa: CASSSQAGGSRNEQFF
j_gene: TRBJ2-1; d_gene: .; v_gene: TRBV5-6; abundance: .; CDR3nt: TGTGCCAGCAGCTTGGGGCTACAGGTCTATGAGCAGTTCTTC; CDR3aa: CASSLGLQVYEQFF
j_gene: TRBJ1-5; d_gene: TRBD1; v_gene: TRBV7-2; abundance: few; CDR3nt: TGTGCCAGCAGCTTAACACAGGGGAATCAGCCCCAGCATTTT; CDR3aa: CASSLTQGNQPQHF
j_gene: TRBJ1-1; d_gene: .; v_gene: TRBV20-1; abundance: .; CDR3nt: TGCAGTGCTAGAGGAGGGCTATCGAACACTGAAGCTTTCTTT; CDR3aa: CSARGGLSNTEAFF
j_gene: TRBJ2-3; d_gene: TRBD2; v_gene: TRBV7-9; abundance: many; CDR3nt: TGTGCCAGCAGCTCCCGGACTAGCGGGAGGGTCAATACGCAGTATTTT; CDR3aa: CASSSRTSGRVNTQYF
j_gene: TRBJ2-6; d_gene: .; v_gene: TRBV5-4; abundance: .; CDR3nt: TGTGCCAGCAGCTTGGAAGGGGGGCATGGGGCCAACGTCCTGACTTTC; CDR3aa: CASSLEGGHGANVLTF
j_gene: TRBJ1-5; d_gene: TRBD1; v_gene: TRBV11-2; abundance: .; CDR3nt: TGTGCCAGCAGTATGGGACAGTCCCTCGGGAGCAATCAGCCCCAGCATTTT; CDR3aa: CASSMGQSLGSNQPQHF
j_gene: TRBJ1-4; d_gene: .; v_gene: TRBV19; abundance: .; CDR3nt: TGTGCCAGTAGTCCCCCTGGGATGTTTGAGGAAAAACTGTTTTTT; CDR3aa: CASSPPGMFEEKLFF
j_gene: TRBJ1-4; d_gene: .; v_gene: TRBV4-1; abundance: .; CDR3nt: TGCGCCAGCAGCCGGTGGTTACCAACTAATGAAAAACTGTTTTTT; CDR3aa: CASSRWLPTNEKLFF
j_gene: TRBJ1-4; d_gene: .; v_gene: TRBV6-1; abundance: .; CDR3nt: TGTGCCAGCAGTGACGGGGTACTTGCGACTAATGAAAAACTGTTTTTT; CDR3aa: CASSDGVLATNEKLFF
j_gene: TRBJ1-4; d_gene: .; v_gene: TRBV7-2; abundance: few; CDR3nt: TGTGCCAGCAGAGACCCGGCGGATGAAAAACTGTTTTTT; CDR3aa: CASRDPADEKLFF
j_gene: TRBJ1-1; d_gene: TRBD1; v_gene: TRBV20-1; abundance: .; CDR3nt: TGCAGTGGATTTGACAGGGGTGGAAGCACTGAAGCTTTCTTT; CDR3aa: CSGFDRGGSTEAFF
j_gene: TRBJ1-4; d_gene: .; v_gene: TRBV6-5; abundance: .; CDR3nt: TGTGCCTCCGGGTGGCGGCTATCAAATGAAAAACTGTTTTTT; CDR3aa: CASGWRLSNEKLFF
j_gene: TRBJ1-2; d_gene: TRBD1; v_gene: TRBV7-9; abundance: .; CDR3nt: TGTGCCAGCAGCTTAGCAGGACAGGCCTATGGCTACACCTTC; CDR3aa: CASSLAGQAYGYTF
j_gene: TRBJ1-5; d_gene: .; v_gene: TRBV27; abundance: few; CDR3nt: TGTGCCAGCAGTTTAAGACGAAATCAGCCCCAGCATTTT; CDR3aa: CASSLRRNQPQHF
j_gene: TRBJ2-1; d_gene: TRBD2; v_gene: TRBV6-2/TRBV6-3; abundance: .; CDR3nt: TGTGCCAGCAGTCCCGGGACTAGCGGGAGGGCGAATTACAATGAGCAGTTCTTC; CDR3aa: CASSPGTSGRANYNEQFF
j_gene: TRBJ2-5; d_gene: .; v_gene: TRBV19; abundance: .; CDR3nt: TGTGCCAGTAGGGATGAACAGGGACACGAGACCCAGTACTTC; CDR3aa: CASRDEQGHETQYF
j_gene: TRBJ1-4; d_gene: TRBD1; v_gene: TRBV11-2; abundance: few; CDR3nt: TGTGCCAGCAGCCCAGGAACTAGTGGGACAGAGAAACTGTTTTTT; CDR3aa: CASSPGTSGTEKLFF
j_gene: TRBJ2-1; d_gene: TRBD2; v_gene: TRBV20-1; abundance: .; CDR3nt: TGCAGTGTCCCTCATGGCGGGAGGCCGTTTAGTGAGCAGTTCTTC; CDR3aa: CSVPHGGRPFSEQFF
j_gene: TRBJ1-1; d_gene: TRBD1; v_gene: TRBV6-4; abundance: few; CDR3nt: TGTGCCAGCAGTGCCAACCCCGGGACAGGCGGTGCTTTCTTT; CDR3aa: CASSANPGTGGAFF
j_gene: TRBJ1-2; d_gene: .; v_gene: TRBV20-1; abundance: .; CDR3nt: TGCAGTGCTAGAGACACCACTCCATCTAACTATGGCTACACCTTC; CDR3aa: CSARDTTPSNYGYTF
j_gene: TRBJ2-3; d_gene: .; v_gene: TRBV2; abundance: .; CDR3nt: TGTGCCAGCAGTGATACGCGGAAGGCTTCAATGGCCTTCACAGATACGCAGTATTTT; CDR3aa: CASSDTRKASMAFTDTQYF
j_gene: TRBJ1-1; d_gene: .; v_gene: TRBV29-1; abundance: few; CDR3nt: TGCAGCGTTGAGGGGGTGAACACTGAAGCTTTCTTT; CDR3aa: CSVEGVNTEAFF
j_gene: TRBJ1-2; d_gene: TRBD1; v_gene: TRBV7-2; abundance: .; CDR3nt: TGTGCCAGCAGCTTTTATACAGGGGGCGCATATGGCTACACCTTC; CDR3aa: CASSFYTGGAYGYTF
j_gene: TRBJ2-7; d_gene: .; v_gene: TRBV6-1; abundance: .; CDR3nt: TGTGCCTCGGCGCCAGAAAAAACCTACGAGCAGTACTTC; CDR3aa: CASAPEKTYEQYF
j_gene: TRBJ1-5; d_gene: .; v_gene: TRBV7-8; abundance: .; CDR3nt: TGTGCCAGCAGCTTAGCCAGGTTCGGCAATCAGCCCCAGCATTTT; CDR3aa: CASSLARFGNQPQHF
j_gene: TRBJ1-2; d_gene: .; v_gene: TRBV6-2/TRBV6-3; abundance: .; CDR3nt: TGTGCCATAGGGGATCTAGGCGGCTACACCTTC; CDR3aa: CAIGDLGGYTF
j_gene: TRBJ2-1; d_gene: TRBD2; v_gene: TRBV6-6; abundance: few; CDR3nt: TGTGCCAGCAATCTAAGAACTAGCGGGAGACTCTATGAGCAGTTCTTC; CDR3aa: CASNLRTSGRLYEQFF